This T cell receptor beta chain was recovered during a study of blood T cell repertoires in COVID-19. Study information: Spain, Italy and the United States supplied samples that represented acute and convalescent COVID-19. T cells, B-cell-depleted T cells, or PBMCs provided the cDNA or gDNA that served as material.

In the authors' methods: Cell counts per sample came from amplifying reference gene primers. The protocol was immunoSEQ multiplex PCR, while the TCRdb copy is restricted to in-frame clones and leaves out a portion. V, J and clone size are those of that table, while D and trimming were read from the DNA. The sample yields around 100,000 clones, more than 75% seen once. Germline V lookup: CDR1 SGHNT, CDR2 YYREEE (reference sequence). The V and J ends lost 4 bases and 1 base respectively, with 11 bases between them. The CDR3 extends over 14 amino acids. The sequencing sample was made of peripheral blood. The chain combines TRBV5-4 with TRBJ2-5, with D possibly being TRBD2 (5 bases). This sequence was found in a man between 40 and 49 years old with acute or convalescent COVID-19. CDR3 loop: CASSNVRVQETQYF. CDR3 in DNA: TGTGCCAGCAGCAACGTGAGGGTCCAAGAGACCCAGTACTTC.